This T cell receptor (beta chain) emerged from a study of T cells in localized non-small cell lung cancer. A word on this clone: The antigen remains undetermined.

Findings of the study overall: Maximal T cell clonality occurred in uninvolved adjacent lung, with tumor ranking below it.

Method: immunoSEQ multiplex PCR; TCRdb's copy keeps in-frame clones and lacks some. The sample holds under 20,000 clones; about 88% are singletons and the top ten take about 30%. V lost 4 bases and J lost 6; bases outside the gene matches: 7. Germline V gene lookup returns CDR1 KGHSH and CDR2 LQKENI. The CDR3 spans 15 residues. The clonotype comes from a female donor aged 60 or older with stage III squamous cell lung carcinoma. The chain combines TRBV18 with TRBJ2-1; 9 bases are a match to TRBD1. Sequences were derived from peripheral blood, sampled before any cancer treatment. The CDR3 nucleotides are TGTGCCAGCTCACGGACAGGGGTGTCGGTCAATGAGCAGTTCTTC. Protein: CASSRTGVSVNEQFF.